Each of the 31 T cell receptor beta chains below was sequenced from the same sample in a study of blood T cells in healthy people across ages. Primed by a sample-barcoded 5' primer and a J-beta primer mix, a second PCR proceeded for roughly 6 to 12 cycles. One entry per CDR3 protein, called by TCRdb with MiXCR from the 5' RACE reads. The data contain roughly 500,000 distinct CDR3 sequences, approximately 25% of them singletons. The same sample was also used in a study of T cells of mothers and their children.

Material for sequencing was blood. These receptors were obtained from a boy between 10 and 17 years old in good health.

The V gene is TRBV6-2 or TRBV6-3, the J gene TRBJ2-5; 7 nucleotides match TRBD2. TRBJ2-1 matches the DNA end more closely, so the J call is doubtful. This CDR3 comprises 16 residues. Germline CDR1 and CDR2: MNHEY and SVGEGT. Here the CDR3 DNA reads TGTGCCAGCAGTTACTCAGCGGGATTTTTAGGCAATGAGCAGTTCTTC. Translation gives CASSYSAGFLGNEQFF.

This clonotype was counted only a few times. The chain recombines TRBV6-6 with TRBJ1-2; TRBD1 is a possible D gene (5 bases). Trimming removed 2 bases at V and 3 bases at J, with 10 bases between. The CDR3 has 14 residues. The V gene's germline CDR1 is MNHNY and CDR2 SVGAGI (reference sequence). This CDR3 reads CASSYGGFHYGYTF. CDR3 DNA: TGTGCCAGCAGTTACGGGGGGTTTCACTATGGCTACACCTTC.

J is TRBJ1-2 and V is TRBV20-1; possibly TRBD1 for D (5 bases). The V end lost 8 bases, the J end lost 12 bases, and 25 bases lay between the germline ends. The CDR3 sequence is 13 residues long. CDR1 and CDR2 from the germline V gene are DFQATT and SNEGSKA (reference sequence). In DNA, the CDR3 is TGCAGTACTACCACTCCCGGGACCTCCGCGAACACCTTC. Translating it yields CSTTTPGTSANTF.

This clonotype showed up just a few times. The DNA of the CDR3 is TGTGCCAGCAGTGAAATGGGACAGATTAACTATGGCTACACCTTC. Protein product: CASSEMGQINYGYTF. The V gene is TRBV6-1, the J gene TRBJ1-2, with 7 bases matching TRBD1. Per germline, CDR1 MNHNS and CDR2 SASEGT. The CDR3 runs 15 residues. With 2 bases clipped from V and 1 base from J, the junction kept 4 bases outside the gene matches.

The gene calls are TRBV7-3 and TRBJ1-1; D is uncertain. Per the germline V gene, CDR1 is SGHTA and CDR2 is FQGTGA. The CDR3 extends over 10 amino acids. V lost 5 bases and J lost 6, with 4 bases in between. The CDR3 loop is CASSGPEAFF. Written as DNA, the CDR3 is TGTGCCAGCAGCGGCCCTGAAGCTTTCTTT.

CDR3 in amino acids: CASNMTGRLANYGYTF. CDR3 coding DNA: TGTGCCAGCAACATGACAGGGCGATTAGCTAACTATGGCTACACCTTC. V gene TRBV27 combines with J gene TRBJ1-2; 7 bases are shared with TRBD1. Per the germline V gene, CDR1 is MNHEY and CDR2 is SMNVEV (reference sequence). V was pared by 7 bases and J by 0 bases, with 11 bases of the junction left unmatched. CDR3 size: 16 residues.

The chain employs TRBV6-2 or TRBV6-3 and TRBJ1-5; D gene ambiguous. Trimming cost V 6 bases and J 3 bases, with 9 bases left between them. Per germline, CDR1 MNHEY and CDR2 SVGEGT. The CDR3 sequence is 13 residues long. CDR3 region: CASSLLPNQPQHF. DNA of the CDR3: TGTGCCAGCAGCCTTCTTCCCAATCAGCCCCAGCATTTT.

This chain joins TRBV12-3 or TRBV12-4 and TRBJ1-1, with D possibly matching TRBD1 (6 bases). There are 14 residues in the CDR3. Trimming removed 6 bases from V and 3 bases from J, with 14 bases in between. CDR3 sequence reads: CASRGTGMDTEAFF. The CDR3 nucleotides read TGTGCCAGCAGGGGAACAGGGATGGACACTGAAGCTTTCTTT.

V usage is TRBV12-3 or TRBV12-4 and J usage is TRBJ2-3; D may be TRBD1 (6 bases). The CDR3 loop spans 16 amino acids. Trimming stripped 10 bases from V and 0 bases from J, with 20 bases between. As DNA, the CDR3 is TGTGCCACCAAAGTTGGGGGCCGTCTGAGCACAGATACGCAGTATTTT. Translation gives CATKVGGRLSTDTQYF.

The V call is TRBV7-2, the J call TRBJ1-6; TRBD1 agrees at 8 bases. Per germline, CDR1 SGHTA and CDR2 FQGNSA. The V segment lost 5 bases and the J segment 7 bases; nucleotides outside the gene matches: 7. This CDR3 is built from 15 residues. DNA of the CDR3: TGTGCCAGCAGCGCACGGACAGGGAGAAATTCACCCCTCCACTTT. Protein sequence: CASSARTGRNSPLHF. The full variable domain, its missing parts supplied by reference TRBV7-2 and TRBJ1-6, is GAGVSQSPSNKVTEKGKDVELRCDPISGHTALYWYRQSLGQGLEFLIYFQGNSAPDKSGLPSDRFSAERTGGSVSTLTIQRTQQEDSAVYLCASSARTGRNSPLHFGNGTRLTVT.

This clonotype has just a few counts. The rearrangement links TRBV4-1 to TRBJ1-2; unclear D gene. V was pared by 1 base and J by 0 bases, with 9 bases between. Germline V gene lookup returns CDR1 MGHRA and CDR2 YSYEKL. The CDR3 length is 15 residues. CDR3 nucleotide sequence: TGCGCCAGCAGCCAAGGTCCAGGAGCTAACTATGGCTACACCTTC. It is translated as CASSQGPGANYGYTF.

CDR3: CATQQGSNEQFF. In DNA, the CDR3 is TGTGCCACCCAACAGGGTTCCAATGAGCAGTTCTTC. The V and J genes are TRBV24-1 and TRBJ2-1, with a tentative D call TRBD1 (6 bases). CDR1 and CDR2 from the germline V gene are KGHDR and SFDVKD. The CDR3 runs to 12 residues. Trimming removed 9 bases from V and 6 bases from J, with 11 bases in between.

This clonotype appeared once. CDR3 in amino acids: CASSIGRSSYEQYF. The CDR3 DNA is TGTGCCAGTAGTATAGGACGGAGCTCCTACGAGCAGTACTTC. The V gene is TRBV19, the J gene TRBJ2-7; D is unclear. This CDR3 region has 14 residues. Deletions cut 1 base from V and 0 bases from J, with 7 bases between. Looked up from germline, CDR1 is LNHDA and CDR2 is SQIVND (reference sequence).

This clonotype was counted between two and nine times. The J gene is TRBJ2-7, the V gene TRBV10-3, with D perhaps TRBD1 or TRBD2 (6 bases each). CDR3 length: 14 residues. Germline CDR1 is ENHRY and CDR2 is SYGVKD. The V end lost 3 bases, the J end lost 1 base, and 10 bases lay between the germline ends. CDR3: CAISEGGGSYEQYF. The CDR3, as DNA: TGTGCCATCAGTGAAGGAGGGGGGTCCTACGAGCAGTACTTC.

This clonotype appeared a few times. The chain couples TRBV5-6 to TRBJ2-1, with unresolved D. V shed 2 bases and J shed 0 bases, with 9 bases lying between them. CDR1 is SGHDT and CDR2 is YYEEEE in the germline V gene. The CDR3 is 15 amino acids. The chain's CDR3 is CASSFIASSYNEQFF. The DNA for the CDR3 is TGTGCCAGCAGCTTCATCGCCAGCTCCTACAATGAGCAGTTCTTC.

This sequence joins TRBV27 and TRBJ1-5; TRBD1 matches at 7 bases. The CDR3 spans 15 residues. CDR1 MNHEY and CDR2 SMNVEV come from the germline V gene (reference sequence). V was clipped by 4 bases and J by 7 bases; unmatched bases: 10. CDR3 nucleotide sequence: TGTGCCAGCAGTTCCCAAGGACAGGCGGGACAGCCCCAGCATTTT. This sequence encodes CASSSQGQAGQPQHF.

This clonotype showed up just a few times. One junction end does not reproduce the germline sequence, and a read error may be involved. The V and J genes are TRBV5-1 and TRBJ2-2; 10 positions agree with TRBD1. Per the germline V gene, CDR1 is SGHRS and CDR2 is YFSETQ. The CDR3 runs 17 residues. Here the CDR3 reads CASSYGTGELWTGELFF. CDR3 sequence (DNA): TGTGCCAGCAGCTACGGGACAGGGGAGTTGTGGACCGGGGAGCTGTTTTTT.

This clonotype appeared a few times. The chain has TRBV3-1 and TRBJ1-5; D possibly corresponds to TRBD1 (6 bases). Trimming removed 1 base from V and 2 bases from J, with 9 bases in between. The CDR3 is made up of 15 amino acids. CDR1 and CDR2 from the germline V gene are LGHDT and YNNKEL (reference sequence). CDR3 nucleotide sequence: TGTGCCAGCAGCCAAGGGAACAGGGGCAATCAGCCCCAGCATTTT. It codes for CASSQGNRGNQPQHF.

The chain carries TRBV10-3 and TRBJ2-7, with D unresolved. CDR3 length: 15 amino acids. Germline V gene data show CDR1 as ENHRY and CDR2 as SYGVKD. With 6 bases removed from V and 0 bases from J, the gap between germline ends came to 15 bases. CDR3 in DNA: TGTGCCATCAGCGGTATTCTAGGCGCCTCCTACGAGCAGTACTTC. The encoded protein is CAISGILGASYEQYF.

Only a few counts were recorded for this clonotype. CDR3 nucleotides: TGCAGTGCTAGAGACCTCGGACAGGGGGGTCTGGGCTACACCTTC. This gives the protein CSARDLGQGGLGYTF. V gene TRBV20-1 combines with J gene TRBJ1-2, with TRBD1 matching over 10 bases. Germline trimming cut 0 bases from V and 8 bases from J; bases unmatched to any gene: 9. Germline values: CDR1 DFQATT, CDR2 SNEGSKA (reference sequence). The CDR3 sequence is 15 residues long.

The V and J genes are TRBV20-1 and TRBJ2-3; 7 positions match TRBD2. The V and J ends lost 3 bases and 3 bases, in that order; junction bases with no gene match: 3. The CDR3 is 13 residues long. CDR1 is DFQATT, CDR2 SNEGSKA, per germline (reference sequence). CDR3 residues: CSASWGGTDTQYF. The CDR3 nucleotides are TGCAGTGCTAGTTGGGGGGGAACAGATACGCAGTATTTT.

This clonotype has only a few counts. The CDR3 DNA is TGCGCCAGCAGCCTCGAATGGACAGGGGGCAATGAGCAGTTCTTC. Amino acid sequence: CASSLEWTGGNEQFF. The chain joins TRBV4-1 to TRBJ2-1, with 10 bases aligning to TRBD1. The V gene end was trimmed by 4 bases and the J gene end by 6 bases; junction bases not matched to a gene: 6. This CDR3 is built from 15 residues. Germline CDR1 and CDR2: MGHRA and YSYEKL.

This clonotype turned up a few times. The chain is built from TRBV4-2 and TRBJ2-5; D is perhaps TRBD1 (5 bases). This CDR3 contains 17 residues. Trimming stripped 0 bases from V and 6 bases from J, with 20 bases between. Looked up from germline, CDR1 is LGHNA and CDR2 is YNFKEQ. CDR3 amino acids: CASSQDLSVGHFQTQYF. DNA for the CDR3: TGTGCCAGCAGCCAAGATTTATCGGTCGGACATTTCCAGACCCAGTACTTC.

The CDR3 bases are TGCAGCGTTGGCACGGCAGGGCCAGATACGCAGTATTTT. As protein: CSVGTAGPDTQYF. This rearrangement joins TRBV29-1 to TRBJ2-3, with D tentatively TRBD1 (5 bases). The V gene lost 4 bases and the J gene lost 4 bases, with 12 bases spanning the gap. CDR3 length equals 13 residues. CDR1 is SQVTM, CDR2 ANQGSEA, per germline.

The chain uses TRBV19 and TRBJ1-5, with TRBD1 matching 12 bases. V shed 5 bases and J 4 bases; nucleotides not matched to a gene: 9. This CDR3 is 17 amino acids long. Germline loops: CDR1 LNHDA, CDR2 SQIVND (reference sequence). Here the CDR3 reads CASSLSRDRGPNQPQHF. The CDR3, as DNA: TGTGCCAGTAGTCTAAGCCGGGACAGGGGGCCGAATCAGCCCCAGCATTTT.

In its sample, this clonotype was seen many times. This rearrangement joins TRBV6-1 to TRBJ1-3; D not resolved. V was clipped by 5 bases and J by 0 bases, with 29 bases between them. CDR1 and CDR2 (germline): MNHNS, SASEGT. This CDR3 has 21 amino acids. The CDR3 DNA reads TGTGCCAGCAGTACCCCTTTAGACGAGATATCCACCTCAAACTCTGGAAACACCATATATTTT. As protein: CASSTPLDEISTSNSGNTIYF.

The chain joins TRBV7-2 to TRBJ2-7; D gene uncertain. There are 14 residues in the CDR3. From germline, CDR1 is SGHTA and CDR2 FQGNSA. The germline V and J ends were trimmed by 5 bases and 7 bases, with 18 bases remaining between them. In nucleotides, the CDR3 is TGTGCCAGCAGCAGCACCCTCGGGCGCGGAGAGCAGTACTTC. This translates into CASSSTLGRGEQYF.

V is TRBV14 and J is TRBJ2-5; 11 nucleotides line up with TRBD2. Germline V gives CDR1 SGHDN, CDR2 FVKESK. With 2 bases clipped from V and 5 bases from J, the junction kept 10 bases outside the gene matches. The CDR3 contains 17 residues. CDR3 sequence reads: CASSQRSTSGRRETQYF. DNA for the CDR3: TGTGCCAGCAGCCAAAGGTCCACTAGCGGGAGACGGGAGACCCAGTACTTC.

This chain joins TRBV20-1 and TRBJ1-2, with D possibly being TRBD1 (5 bases). The ends were cut back, 5 bases at V and 8 bases at J, with 12 bases in the middle. Germline V gene lookup returns CDR1 DFQATT and CDR2 SNEGSKA (reference sequence). This CDR3 comprises 11 residues. Here the CDR3 reads CSASGGGGYTF. The CDR3 DNA reads TGCAGTGCTTCCGGCGGGGGGGGCTACACCTTC.

This clonotype was picked up a small number of times. The gene calls are TRBV6-5 and TRBJ2-1, with no clear D. The V gene's germline CDR1 is MNHEY and CDR2 SVGAGI. V lost 3 bases and J lost 6, with 12 bases in between. The CDR3 has 14 residues. In DNA form, the CDR3 reads TGTGCCAGCAGTTATCCTCAAGGCTTCAATGAGCAGTTCTTC. Translating gives CASSYPQGFNEQFF.

The rearrangement joins TRBV6-6 to TRBJ2-6; D is undetermined. This CDR3 has 14 residues. Germline values: CDR1 MNHNY, CDR2 SVGAGI (reference sequence). V lost 6 bases and J lost 4, with 10 bases in between. The CDR3 loop is CASSAHSGANVLTF. The DNA of the CDR3 is TGTGCCAGCAGCGCTCACTCCGGGGCCAACGTCCTGACTTTC.